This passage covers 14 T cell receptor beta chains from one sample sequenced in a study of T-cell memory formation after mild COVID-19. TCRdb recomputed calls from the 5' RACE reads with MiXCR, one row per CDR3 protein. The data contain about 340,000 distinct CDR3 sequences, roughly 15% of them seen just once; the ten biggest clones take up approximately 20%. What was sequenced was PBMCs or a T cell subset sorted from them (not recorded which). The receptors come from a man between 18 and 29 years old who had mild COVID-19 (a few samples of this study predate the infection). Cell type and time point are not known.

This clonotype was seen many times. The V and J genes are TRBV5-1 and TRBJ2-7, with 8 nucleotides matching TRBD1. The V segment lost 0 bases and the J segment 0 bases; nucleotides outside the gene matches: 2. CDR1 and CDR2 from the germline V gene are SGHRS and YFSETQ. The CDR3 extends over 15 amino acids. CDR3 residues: CASSLDRGISYEQYF. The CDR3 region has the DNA TGCGCCAGCAGCTTGGACAGGGGGATCTCCTACGAGCAGTACTTC.

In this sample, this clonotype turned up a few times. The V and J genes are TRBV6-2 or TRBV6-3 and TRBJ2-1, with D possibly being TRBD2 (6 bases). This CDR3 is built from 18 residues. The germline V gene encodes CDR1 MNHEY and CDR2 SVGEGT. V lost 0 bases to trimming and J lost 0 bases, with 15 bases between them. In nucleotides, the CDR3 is TGTGCCAGCAGTTACTCGAGGATAGGGAGGTTCTCCTACAATGAGCAGTTCTTC. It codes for CASSYSRIGRFSYNEQFF.

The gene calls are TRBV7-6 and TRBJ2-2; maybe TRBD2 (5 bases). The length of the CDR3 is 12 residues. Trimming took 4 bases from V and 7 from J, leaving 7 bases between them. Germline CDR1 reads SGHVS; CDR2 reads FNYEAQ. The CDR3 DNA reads TGTGCCAGCAGCTCCGACTACGGGGAGCTGTTTTTT. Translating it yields CASSSDYGELFF.

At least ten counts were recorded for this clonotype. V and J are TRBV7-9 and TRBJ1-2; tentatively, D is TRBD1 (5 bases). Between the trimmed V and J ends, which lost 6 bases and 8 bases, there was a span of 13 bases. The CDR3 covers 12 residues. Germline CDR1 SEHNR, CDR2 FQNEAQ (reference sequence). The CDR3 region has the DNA TGTGCCAGCAGGGTTGCAGGGAACGGCTACACCTTC. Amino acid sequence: CASRVAGNGYTF.

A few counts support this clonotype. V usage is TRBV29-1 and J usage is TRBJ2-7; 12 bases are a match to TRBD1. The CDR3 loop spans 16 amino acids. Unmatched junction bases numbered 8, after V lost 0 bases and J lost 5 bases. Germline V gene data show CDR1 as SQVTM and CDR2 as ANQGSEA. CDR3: CSVEDGGTGGADEQYF. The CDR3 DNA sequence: TGCAGCGTTGAAGATGGGGGGACAGGGGGCGCGGACGAGCAGTACTTC.

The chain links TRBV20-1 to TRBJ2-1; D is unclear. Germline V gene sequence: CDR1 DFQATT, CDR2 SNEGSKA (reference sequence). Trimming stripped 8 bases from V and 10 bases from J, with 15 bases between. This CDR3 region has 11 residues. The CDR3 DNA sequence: TGCAGTAACCTTTTAAGGCGGGAGCAGTTCTTC. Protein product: CSNLLRREQFF.

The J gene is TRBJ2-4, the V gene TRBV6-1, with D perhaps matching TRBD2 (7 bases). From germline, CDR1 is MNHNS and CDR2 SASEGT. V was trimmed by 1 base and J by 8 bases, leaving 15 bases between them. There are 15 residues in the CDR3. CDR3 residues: CASSEDLLGGDIQYF. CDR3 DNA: TGTGCCAGCAGTGAAGATCTCCTAGGGGGGGACATTCAGTACTTC.

The CDR3 here is CSARDGLYGYTF. CDR3 in DNA: TGCAGTGCTAGGGACGGGCTTTATGGCTACACCTTC. This chain connects TRBV20-1 to TRBJ1-2; D call uncertain. The ends were cut back, 3 bases at V and 5 bases at J, with 10 bases in the middle. Germline V CDR1 and CDR2: DFQATT, SNEGSKA (reference sequence). This CDR3 region has 12 residues.

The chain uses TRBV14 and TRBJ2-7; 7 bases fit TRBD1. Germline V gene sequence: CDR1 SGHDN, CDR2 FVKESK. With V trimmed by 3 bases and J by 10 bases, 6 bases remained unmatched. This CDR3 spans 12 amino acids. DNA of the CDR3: TGTGCCAGCAGCCAGGACAGGTCTACTCAGTACGTC. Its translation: CASSQDRSTQYV.

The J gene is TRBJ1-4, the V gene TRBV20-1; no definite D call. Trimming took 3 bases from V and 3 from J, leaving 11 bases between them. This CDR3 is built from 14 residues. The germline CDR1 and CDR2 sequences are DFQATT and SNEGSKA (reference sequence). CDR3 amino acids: CSASGPQANEKLFF. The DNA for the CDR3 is TGCAGTGCTAGTGGTCCCCAGGCTAATGAAAAACTGTTTTTT.

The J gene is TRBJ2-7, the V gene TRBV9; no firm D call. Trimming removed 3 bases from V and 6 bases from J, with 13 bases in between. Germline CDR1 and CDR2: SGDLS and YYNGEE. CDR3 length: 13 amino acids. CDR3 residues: CASSADMFSEQYV. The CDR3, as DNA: TGTGCCAGCAGCGCCGACATGTTTTCCGAGCAGTACGTC.

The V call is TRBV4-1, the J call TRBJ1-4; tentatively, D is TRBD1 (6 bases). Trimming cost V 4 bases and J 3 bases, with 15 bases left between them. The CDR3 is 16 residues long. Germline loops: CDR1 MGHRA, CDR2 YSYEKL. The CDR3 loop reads CASSRGALSANEKLFF. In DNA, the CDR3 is TGCGCCAGCAGCCGGGGGGCACTAAGCGCTAATGAAAAACTGTTTTTT.

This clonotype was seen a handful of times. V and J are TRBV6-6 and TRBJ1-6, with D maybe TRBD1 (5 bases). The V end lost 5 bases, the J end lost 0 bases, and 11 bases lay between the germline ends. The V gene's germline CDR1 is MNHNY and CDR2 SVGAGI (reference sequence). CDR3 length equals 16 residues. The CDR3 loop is CASSRGGGSYNSPLHF. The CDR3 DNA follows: TGTGCCAGCAGTCGCGGGGGGGGCTCCTATAATTCACCCCTCCACTTT.

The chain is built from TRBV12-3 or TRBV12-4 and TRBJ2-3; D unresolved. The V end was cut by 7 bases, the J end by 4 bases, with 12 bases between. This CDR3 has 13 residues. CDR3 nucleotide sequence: TGTGCCAGCACCAGACCCCCCGCAGATACGCAGTATTTT. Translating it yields CASTRPPADTQYF.